A selection of T cell receptor beta chains follows, all from one sample in a study of Graves' ophthalmopathy and Graves' hyperthyroidism. MiXCR, run by TCRdb on the multiplex PCR reads, gives a single entry per CDR3 protein. The repertoire consists of 300,000 or so distinct CDR3 sequences, with 15% to 20% occurring once and the leading ten covering approximately 13%. The sequenced sample was peripheral blood. The receptors derive from an adult man with Graves' ophthalmopathy. CDR3s include the opening cysteine and the closing phenylalanine or tryptophan. D genes are given only for firm matches. Rows may omit the clone size; those that give it use once, few, many or a size class.

V gene	CDR3 length	J gene	clone size	D gene	CDR3 DNA	CDR3 protein
TRBV6-2/TRBV6-3	15	TRBJ2-5	many	NA	TGTGCCAGCAGTTACCCGGGACCACAAAGGGAGACCCAGTACTTC	CASSYPGPQRETQYF
TRBV12-3/TRBV12-4	17	TRBJ2-6	many	TRBD1	TGTGCCAGCAGTCCAGGGGGCCCCCGCTCTGGGGCCAACGTCCTGACTTTC	CASSPGGPRSGANVLTF
TRBV6-2/TRBV6-3	15	TRBJ2-7	many	NA	TGTGCCAGCAGCCGCCGGGACATCCCGGTTCGCGAGCAGTACTTC	CASSRRDIPVREQYF
TRBV10-3	15	TRBJ1-1	many	TRBD1	TGTGCCATCGGCGAAACAGGGGGATTGAACACTGAAGCTTTCTTT	CAIGETGGLNTEAFF
TRBV2	13	TRBJ2-7	many	NA	TGTGCCAGCAGTGAAGCCAATTCCTACGAGCAGTACTTC	CASSEANSYEQYF
TRBV5-6	15	TRBJ2-7	many	TRBD2	TGTGCCAGCAGCTTGGCTAGCGGGAGTCTTAACGAGCAGTACTTC	CASSLASGSLNEQYF
TRBV29-1	15	TRBJ2-5	many	TRBD2	TGCAGCGTTGATCCCGGGACTAGAGGCCAAGAGACCCAGTACTTC	CSVDPGTRGQETQYF
TRBV2	14	TRBJ1-1	NA	NA	TGTGCCAGCAGTGAACTGGGGCGGACCACTGAAGCTTTCTTT	CASSELGRTTEAFF
TRBV5-1	16	TRBJ2-7	many	TRBD1	TGCGCCAGCAGCTTGGCCTCAGGACAGGGCGTCTACGAGCAGTACTTC	CASSLASGQGVYEQYF
TRBV6-5	14	TRBJ2-7	many	TRBD2	TGTGCCAGCAGCTCGATTAGCGGGGCCTACGAGCAGTACTTC	CASSSISGAYEQYF
TRBV6-1	14	TRBJ2-7	few	TRBD1	TGTGCCAGCAGTGAGGTTACAGGGGCCTTCGAGCAGTACTTC	CASSEVTGAFEQYF
TRBV12-3/TRBV12-4	15	TRBJ1-1	many	NA	TGTGCCAGCAGTTTCTTAGGGGCGAGGGGAACTGAAGCTTTCTTT	CASSFLGARGTEAFF
TRBV5-1	16	TRBJ1-1	many	NA	TGCGCCAGCAGCTTGGTTTCAGGGCCGAAGAACACTGAAGCTTTCTTT	CASSLVSGPKNTEAFF
TRBV11-1	17	TRBJ2-7	many	TRBD2	TGTGCCAGCAGCGCATACTACTCTAGCGGGACATCCTACGAGCAGTACTTC	CASSAYYSSGTSYEQYF
TRBV6-1	14	TRBJ1-2	NA	NA	TGTGCCAGCAGCACCGGGACAAAAAGCCATGGCTACACCTTC	CASSTGTKSHGYTF
TRBV20-1	12	TRBJ1-2	many	NA	TGCAGTGCTAGACGACAGGACTATGGCTACACCTTC	CSARRQDYGYTF
TRBV11-1	12	TRBJ2-7	many	NA	TGTGCCAGCAGCTTCTTGGGTTCCGAGCAGTACTTC	CASSFLGSEQYF
TRBV5-1	15	TRBJ1-2	NA	NA	TGCGCCAGCAGCTTGGGGACATACGGAGGCTATGGCTACACCTTC	CASSLGTYGGYGYTF
TRBV29-1	16	TRBJ2-7	many	NA	TGCAGCGTTGAAGATCTTCAGGTGGGGGGAACCTACGAGCAGTACTTC	CSVEDLQVGGTYEQYF
TRBV6-2/TRBV6-3	15	TRBJ2-7	many	TRBD2	TGTGCCAGCAGCCCCCTAGCGGGGACGGGCTACGAGCAGTACTTC	CASSPLAGTGYEQYF
TRBV2	14	TRBJ2-6	NA	NA	TGTGCCAGCAGATCAGGGCCTGGGGCCAACGTCCTGACTTTC	CASRSGPGANVLTF
TRBV30	14	TRBJ1-6	many	NA	TGTGCCTGGAGCCCCGGCAGGACGAATTCACCCCTCCACTTT	CAWSPGRTNSPLHF
TRBV11-2	16	TRBJ1-5	many	NA	TGTGCCAGCAGCTTAGATGCATTAAGGGGGAGTCAGCCCCAGCATTTT	CASSLDALRGSQPQHF
TRBV29-1	13	TRBJ1-1	many	NA	TGCAGCGTTGTAGTGGGTGGGGACACTGAAGCTTTCTTT	CSVVVGGDTEAFF
TRBV2	16	TRBJ2-5	many	TRBD2	TGTGCCAGCAGTGAAGCTCCAGCGGGAGGTACAGAGACCCAGTACTTC	CASSEAPAGGTETQYF
TRBV10-2	18	TRBJ2-6	many	TRBD2	TGCGCCAGCAGTGAACTAGCGGGAGGACTATCTGGGGCCAACGTCCTGACTTTC	CASSELAGGLSGANVLTF
TRBV6-5	12	TRBJ2-7	many	NA	TGTGCCAGCAGTTATAGGGGAGACGAGCAGTACTTC	CASSYRGDEQYF
TRBV6-2/TRBV6-3	13	TRBJ1-1	many	NA	TGTGCCAGCAGTCCTCGACGCGACTATGAAGCTTTCTTT	CASSPRRDYEAFF
TRBV6-4	15	TRBJ1-1	NA	NA	TGTGCCAGGGACAGCACCTCTCCCATGAACACTGAAGCTTTCTTT	CARDSTSPMNTEAFF
TRBV6-2/TRBV6-3	14	TRBJ1-2	many	NA	TGTGCCAGCAGCCCAAGGGGGTACGGGTATGGCTACACCTTC	CASSPRGYGYGYTF
TRBV30	13	TRBJ2-5	many	NA	TGTGCCTGGAGTCCGGACGGGCAAGAGACCCAGTACTTC	CAWSPDGQETQYF
TRBV5-1	16	TRBJ1-5	NA	NA	TGCGCCAGCAGCTTGGGAGGGCAGGGCTGCAATCAGCCCCAGCATTTT	CASSLGGQGCNQPQHF
TRBV12-3/TRBV12-4	11	TRBJ2-2	many	NA	TGTGCCAGCAGTTTTGGCGGGGAGCTGTTTTTT	CASSFGGELFF
TRBV6-2/TRBV6-3	16	TRBJ2-2	many	NA	TGTGCCAGCAGTTACTCGACCGACCGTATTTCCGGGGAGCTGTTTTTT	CASSYSTDRISGELFF
TRBV28	15	TRBJ2-5	NA	TRBD2	TGTGCCAGCAGTACCCGGACTAGCGGGCAAGAGACCCAGTACTTC	CASSTRTSGQETQYF
TRBV6-2/TRBV6-3	13	TRBJ1-6	many	NA	TGTGCCAGCAGTACGGACAGAAATTCACCCCTCCACTTT	CASSTDRNSPLHF
TRBV20-1	15	TRBJ1-5	many	TRBD1	TGCAGTGCGTTACTTACAGGGGGTTCAGGTCAGCCCCAGCATTTT	CSALLTGGSGQPQHF
TRBV6-5	16	TRBJ1-1	many	TRBD1	TGTGCCAGCAGTTACTCCCTAGGACAGGGGAACACTGAAGCTTTCTTT	CASSYSLGQGNTEAFF
TRBV30	14	TRBJ1-1	many	NA	TGTGCCTGGAGGCCCGGGCGAAAGAACACTGAAGCTTTCTTT	CAWRPGRKNTEAFF
TRBV5-6	18	TRBJ2-7	many	TRBD2	TGTGCCAGCAGCTTCCACCCAAAGGCAGACCAGCGGGGGTACGAGCAGTACTTC	CASSFHPKADQRGYEQYF
TRBV28	12	TRBJ1-2	few	TRBD1	TGTGCCAGCAGCAGGGGGACACCTGGCTACACCTTC	CASSRGTPGYTF
TRBV6-5	15	TRBJ1-1	many	NA	TGTGCCAGCAGTTACCCCGCAGGGACTGGGTCTGAAGCTTTCTTT	CASSYPAGTGSEAFF
TRBV12-3/TRBV12-4	14	TRBJ2-6	many	NA	TGTGCCAGCAGTTTACCTGCCGGGGCCAACGTCCTGACTTTC	CASSLPAGANVLTF
TRBV6-2/TRBV6-3	15	TRBJ2-7	NA	TRBD1	TGTGCCAGCATAATCGGGGTCAGGGGGCGCGGCGAGCAGTCCTTC	CASIIGVRGRGEQSF